This TCR beta chain was sequenced for a study of vaccination and CD4 T cells after COVID-19. Study details: Every participant had a vaccine, which was either BNT162b2 or mRNA-1273, given in two doses. Post-vaccination samples were procured at a median of 72 days following dose two (range 14 to 241).

A remark on this clonotype: Its antigen is currently unknown.

V lost 1 base and J lost 2, with 11 bases in between. CDR3 length: 14 residues. CDR1 and CDR2 from the germline V gene are DFQATT and SNEGSKA (reference sequence). The study sequenced cultured CD4+ T cell DNA using the Oncomine TCR Beta short-read assay. Each CDR3 protein is one row after TCRdb ran MiXCR on the PCR reads. The sample has 13,000 or so distinct CDR3 sequences, approximately 60% seen once; the top ten hold 9.5% to 12%. Study-wide results and caveats: Convalescent patients displayed spike mono-reactivity in 304 of 307 vaccine-specific clones. A median about 90% of convalescent patients' SARS-CoV-2-reactive clones emerged only after vaccination.

Specified treatment: roughly 10-day PBMC culture with coronavirus spike peptide pools or control peptides (ViraFEST assay). This receptor was identified in a human donor who had recovered from COVID-19. This rearrangement joins TRBV20-1 to TRBJ1-2; D uncertain. What was sequenced was CD4+ T cells from blood, cultured in vitro. The CDR3 spells CSARVARANYGYTF. The CDR3 DNA sequence: TGCAGTGCTAGAGTCGCAAGAGCCAACTATGGCTACACCTTC.